Presented here are 2 T cell receptor beta chains from one specimen sequenced in a study of cytomegalovirus exposure and HLA in healthy donors. The PCR made use of 60 Vbeta and 13 Jbeta primers. Here immunoSEQ multiplex PCR was the method, and the copy in TCRdb shows in-frame clones only, minus some. Altogether about 170,000 clones are present, 80% being singletons, with the ten largest covering 1%. Sequenced material: PBMCs. The receptors here all came from a woman between 45 and 60 years old in good health and CMV-seropositive.

The chain couples TRBV27 to TRBJ1-2, with 8 positions matching TRBD1. V was pared by 2 bases and J by 1 base, with 9 bases of the junction left unmatched. The germline CDR1 and CDR2 sequences are MNHEY and SMNVEV (reference sequence). This CDR3 has 17 amino acids. The CDR3 loop is CASSLRRGPFGNYGYTF. CDR3 bases: TGTGCCAGCAGTTTACGCAGGGGGCCCTTCGGTAACTATGGCTACACCTTC.

The chain joins TRBV12-5 to TRBJ1-2, with 7 bases lining up with TRBD1. This CDR3 region has 15 residues. Looked up from germline, CDR1 is LGHNT and CDR2 is FRNRAP. V shed 5 bases, J shed 1 base, and the junction held 7 bases outside the gene matches. DNA for the CDR3: TGTGCTAGTGGTACATGGGACAGCTATAACTATGGCTACACCTTC. Its protein is CASGTWDSYNYGYTF.